This TCR beta chain was identified during a study of identical twins. Template switching supplied a universal primer site; unique molecular identifiers were carried on the cDNA. MiXCR, run by TCRdb on the 5' RACE reads, gives a single entry per CDR3 protein. The table includes roughly 770,000 distinct CDR3 sequences, about 18% detected once. The germline V gene has CDR1 SGHVS and CDR2 FQNEAQ. Between the trimmed V and J ends, which lost 5 bases and 2 bases, there was a span of 18 bases. The CDR3 is 16 residues long. These data were also filed under a second study, of T cells expressing NK-cell markers.

Specimen: PBMCs. The clonotype comes from a woman aged 18-30 years in good health. The chain joins TRBV7-8 to TRBJ2-5; the D call may be TRBD1 or TRBD2 (5 bases each). The CDR3 region is CASSSWDREIQETQYF. DNA for the CDR3: TGTGCCAGCAGCAGTTGGGACCGAGAGATACAAGAGACCCAGTACTTC.